The next 3 T cell receptor beta chains were all read from a single sample in a study of T-cell memory formation after mild COVID-19. TCRdb analysed the 5' RACE reads with MiXCR anew, one entry per CDR3 protein. The data show about 150,000 distinct CDR3 sequences, roughly 15% seen once. Sequenced input: PBMCs or a T cell subset sorted from them (not recorded which). The receptor source for this set is an adult woman who had mild COVID-19 (a few samples of this study predate the infection). Cell type and time point are not known.

This clonotype was picked up a small number of times. The V call is TRBV20-1, the J call TRBJ2-2; 7 bases fit TRBD1. Germline CDR1 is DFQATT and CDR2 is SNEGSKA (reference sequence). The CDR3 covers 14 residues. The ends lost 5 bases at V and 2 bases at J; junction bases unmatched: 5. The CDR3 region is CSAPDRFNTGELFF. Here the CDR3 DNA reads TGCAGTGCTCCGGACAGGTTTAACACCGGGGAGCTGTTTTTT.

The chain has TRBV4-2 and TRBJ2-3; D possibly matches TRBD1 or TRBD2 (5 bases each). The germline gives CDR1 LGHNA, CDR2 YNFKEQ. Trimming left V 5 bases short and J 4 bases short, with 16 bases between. The CDR3 runs to 15 residues. The CDR3: CASSAGQGDADTQYF. CDR3 coding DNA: TGTGCCAGCAGCGCTGGGCAGGGAGATGCAGATACGCAGTATTTT.

This clonotype was seen repeatedly, ten times or more. The V call is TRBV7-2, the J call TRBJ2-3; 11 nucleotides align to TRBD2. V was clipped by 1 base and J by 3 bases; unmatched bases: 6. Per the germline V gene, CDR1 is SGHTA and CDR2 is FQGNSA. This CDR3 spans 17 amino acids. CDR3 bases: TGTGCCAGCAGCTTAGTTGGTAGCGGGAGGGCTACAGATACGCAGTATTTT. It translates to CASSLVGSGRATDTQYF.